These T cell receptor beta chains were read from a single sample in a study of regulatory T cells in long-lasting Graves disease. TCRdb re-derived calls from the multiplex PCR reads in MiXCR, one entry per CDR3 protein. The repertoire has a few hundred thousand distinct CDR3 sequences, about 22% of them found once; the top ten carry about 12%. Sequences were derived from peripheral blood mononuclear cells (PBMCs), sampled when the disease was refractory, from a patient treated with antithyroid drugs. Receptor source: a female donor with Graves disease. The CDR3 runs from the conserved cysteine through the conserved F or W. The order of the fields is clone size, V gene, D gene, J gene, CDR3 DNA, CDR3 protein. The D gene is left open where the match is weak. Size values are once, few and many counts, or a class for expanded clones, and some rows have none.

>-|TRBV28|-|TRBJ1-1
TGTGCCAGTTCTGTTGGACAAATGAACACTGAAGCTTTCTTT
CASSVGQMNTEAFF
>-|TRBV6-2/TRBV6-3|-|TRBJ1-1
TGTGCCAGCAGTCTCTTCATGAACACTGAAGCTTTCTTT
CASSLFMNTEAFF
>many|TRBV2|-|TRBJ2-2
TGTGCCAGCAGTGAAGTTCAACTCAACACCGGGGAGCTGTTTTTT
CASSEVQLNTGELFF
>few|TRBV10-3|TRBD1|TRBJ1-3
TGTGCCACCGGGACAGGGGCGAAAGGAAACACCATATATTTT
CATGTGAKGNTIYF
>many|TRBV7-9|-|TRBJ2-5
TGTGCCAGCAGCCCCCGACAGGAAGAGACCCAGTACTTC
CASSPRQEETQYF
>-|TRBV11-2|TRBD2|TRBJ2-2
TGTGCCAGCAGCCCGGGGTTCGCGGGAGGGGTCACCGGGGAGCTGTTTTTT
CASSPGFAGGVTGELFF
>-|TRBV29-1|-|TRBJ1-1
TGCAGCGTTGGGTGGGGCAGTAACACTGAAGCTTTCTTT
CSVGWGSNTEAFF
>-|TRBV12-3/TRBV12-4|-|TRBJ1-3
TGTGCCAGCACCCTACCGGGCCCCTGGGGGTACACCATATATTTT
CASTLPGPWGYTIYF
>-|TRBV14|-|TRBJ2-5
TGTGTCAGCAGCCAATGGACTCCGTACCAAGAGACCCAGTACTTC
CVSSQWTPYQETQYF
>many|TRBV12-3/TRBV12-4|-|TRBJ1-5
TGTGCCAGCAGTTCCGGACGGAATCAGCCCCAGCATTTT
CASSSGRNQPQHF
>once|TRBV5-6|-|TRBJ2-7
TGTGCCAGCAGCTTCAGGCTTACCTACGAGCAGTACTTC
CASSFRLTYEQYF
>-|TRBV6-9|-|TRBJ1-1
TGTGCCAGCAGTTACGGGAGAGCTTACATGAACACTGAAGCTTTCTTT
CASSYGRAYMNTEAFF
>many|TRBV12-3/TRBV12-4|-|TRBJ2-7
TGTGCCAGCAGTTCGACTATTTTCAATTACGAGCAGTACTTC
CASSSTIFNYEQYF
>-|TRBV5-5|-|TRBJ1-2
TGTGCCAGCAGCTTCGGAACAGGGTCCGGCTACACCTTC
CASSFGTGSGYTF
>-|TRBV19|-|TRBJ2-7
TGTGCCAGTAGTACCCCTATCCTACAGGGATCCTACGAGCAGTACTTC
CASSTPILQGSYEQYF
>few|TRBV9|-|TRBJ1-2
TGTGCCAGCAGCGGGACACTTAACTATGGCTACACCTTC
CASSGTLNYGYTF
>-|TRBV5-4|-|TRBJ2-5
TGTGCCAGCAGCTTGGCAGGGGATCGAGAGACCCAGTACTTC
CASSLAGDRETQYF
>few|TRBV29-1|TRBD2|TRBJ2-1
TGCAGCGTTGACCCTAGCGGGACTAATGAGCAGTTCTTC
CSVDPSGTNEQFF
>once|TRBV19|-|TRBJ2-6
TGTGCCAGTAGTACCAACTCTGGGGCCAACGTCCTGACTTTC
CASSTNSGANVLTF
>many|TRBV20-1|-|TRBJ1-2
TGCAGTGCAACAGAGTCTACAGGAGCCGCCTATGGCTACACCTTC
CSATESTGAAYGYTF
>-|TRBV19|-|TRBJ2-7
TGTGCCAGTAGTCTCGCCTCGCGGCAGGACTACGAGCAGTACTTC
CASSLASRQDYEQYF
>few|TRBV20-1|TRBD2|TRBJ2-7
TGCAGTGCCCGGAGGGCGGGGGGCGAGCAGTACTTC
CSARRAGGEQYF
>few|TRBV6-1|-|TRBJ1-1
TGTGCCAGCACCATACAAGACCCGATCATGAACACTGAAGCTTTCTTT
CASTIQDPIMNTEAFF
>many|TRBV27|-|TRBJ1-5
TGTGCCAGCAACCTAGGGGGGAACAATCAGCCCCAGCATTTT
CASNLGGNNQPQHF
>-|TRBV6-1|-|TRBJ1-2
TGTGCCAGCAGATTATCCGGGACGACAAGGGTCGGTGGCTACACCTTC
CASRLSGTTRVGGYTF
>many|TRBV12-3/TRBV12-4|-|TRBJ1-1
TGTGCCAGCAGTCTCTACGCGGGGACTTTCTTT
CASSLYAGTFF
>few|TRBV15|TRBD1|TRBJ1-1
TGTGCCACCAGCAGAGATAGGGGACAGGGGGCAACTGAAGCTTTCTTT
CATSRDRGQGATEAFF
>-|TRBV7-2|-|TRBJ1-1
TGTGCCAGCATCCTCCACACTGAAGCTTTCTTT
CASILHTEAFF